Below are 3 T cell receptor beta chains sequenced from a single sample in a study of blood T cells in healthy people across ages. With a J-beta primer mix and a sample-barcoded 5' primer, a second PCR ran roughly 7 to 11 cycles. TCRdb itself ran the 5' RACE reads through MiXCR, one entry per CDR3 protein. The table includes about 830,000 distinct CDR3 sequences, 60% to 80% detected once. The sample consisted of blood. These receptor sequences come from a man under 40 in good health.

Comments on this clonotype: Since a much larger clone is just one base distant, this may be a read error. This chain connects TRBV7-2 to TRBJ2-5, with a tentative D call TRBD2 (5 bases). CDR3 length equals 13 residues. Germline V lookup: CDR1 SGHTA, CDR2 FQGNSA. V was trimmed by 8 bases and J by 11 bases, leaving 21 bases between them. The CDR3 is CASGLDSDHEQYF. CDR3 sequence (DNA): TGTGCCAGCGGGTTGGACTCCGACCATGAGCAGTACTTC.

The CDR3 DNA follows: TGTGCCAGCTCAACTCTAGCGGGGGCATCGGATGAGCAGTTCTTC. Translated, it gives CASSTLAGASDEQFF. The J gene is TRBJ2-1, the V gene TRBV18; 10 bases match TRBD2. Germline V lookup: CDR1 KGHSH, CDR2 LQKENI. V dropped 5 bases and J dropped 8; count of bases not matched to a gene: 9. The CDR3 has 15 residues.

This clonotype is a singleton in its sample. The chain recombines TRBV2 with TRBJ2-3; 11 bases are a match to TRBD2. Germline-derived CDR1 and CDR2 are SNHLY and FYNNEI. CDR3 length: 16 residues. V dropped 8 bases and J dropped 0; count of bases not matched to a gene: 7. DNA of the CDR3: TGTGCCAGCGGACCTCCTAGCGGGGGGAGCACAGATACGCAGTATTTT. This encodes CASGPPSGGSTDTQYF.